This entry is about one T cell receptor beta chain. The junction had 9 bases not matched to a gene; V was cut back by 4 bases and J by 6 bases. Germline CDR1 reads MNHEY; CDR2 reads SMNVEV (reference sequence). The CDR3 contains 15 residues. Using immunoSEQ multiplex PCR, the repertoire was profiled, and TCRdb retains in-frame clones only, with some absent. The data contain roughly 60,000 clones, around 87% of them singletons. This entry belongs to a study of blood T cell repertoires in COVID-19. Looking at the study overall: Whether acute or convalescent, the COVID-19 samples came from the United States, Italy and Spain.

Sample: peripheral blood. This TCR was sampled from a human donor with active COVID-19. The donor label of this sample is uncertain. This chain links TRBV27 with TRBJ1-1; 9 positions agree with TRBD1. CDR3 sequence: CASSSDRQGGPEAFF. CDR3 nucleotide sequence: TGTGCCAGCAGTTCGGATAGACAGGGGGGCCCTGAAGCTTTCTTT.